These 12 T cell receptor beta chains share one sample of origin, sequenced in a study of blood T cell repertoires in COVID-19 (dated by TCRdb to 2018 to 2021). Libraries came from the immunoSEQ multiplex PCR assay. What TCRdb holds here is the immuneACCESS table cut down to in-frame rearrangements. Part of the clones is not present; checked against another copy, under half of the missing clones reflect an unresolved V gene, and the others are unexplained. This sample gives more than 200,000 clones in total; approximately 80% of them show up just once. The ten largest clones take up over 9.5% of the sample. Material: peripheral blood. Source of these receptors: a woman older than 75 with acute or convalescent COVID-19.

The CDR3 DNA reads as TGTGCCAGCAGCCCGGGGACACACAATGAGCAGTTCTTC. It codes for CASSPGTHNEQFF. The chain couples TRBV11-3 to TRBJ2-1; tentative D call: TRBD1 (6 bases). Germline loops: CDR1 SGHNT, CDR2 YENEEA. The V end was cut by 5 bases, the J end by 5 bases, with 10 bases between. The CDR3 runs 13 residues.

The chain joins TRBV3-1 (or the pseudogene TRBV3-2) to TRBJ1-4; unclear D gene. Germline lookup yields CDR1 LGHDT and CDR2 YNNKEL (reference sequence). This CDR3 is built from 14 residues. V was clipped by 4 bases and J by 3 bases, with 9 bases between them. For the CDR3, the DNA is TGTGCCAGCAGCCTGCATCCGGCTAATGAAAAACTGTTTTTT. It translates to CASSLHPANEKLFF.

J is TRBJ2-1 and V is TRBV5-1, with D perhaps TRBD2 (5 bases). Germline V lookup: CDR1 SGHRS, CDR2 YFSETQ. The CDR3 totals 16 residues. Trimming removed 4 bases at V and 7 bases at J, with 21 bases between. CDR3 sequence reads: CASSARFGSGWNEQFF. CDR3 nucleotides: TGCGCCAGCAGCGCCCGGTTCGGGTCGGGGTGGAATGAGCAGTTCTTC.

This rearrangement joins TRBV11-2 to TRBJ2-7; 13 positions agree with TRBD2. CDR1 and CDR2 from the germline V gene are SGHAT and FQNNGV. This CDR3 is built from 14 residues. Unmatched junction bases numbered 9, after V lost 4 bases and J lost 12 bases. The CDR3: CASSSNSRLAGGYF. As DNA, the CDR3 is TGTGCCAGCAGCTCAAACAGCCGACTAGCGGGAGGGTACTTC.

The V and J genes are TRBV5-6 and TRBJ1-1; D possibly corresponds to TRBD1 (6 bases). The germline gives CDR1 SGHDT, CDR2 YYEEEE. Trimming removed 4 bases at V and 2 bases at J, with 18 bases between. This CDR3 has 16 amino acids. CDR3 protein: CASSPDSSFRNTEAFF. The DNA for the CDR3 is TGTGCCAGCAGCCCGGACAGTTCCTTCCGTAACACTGAAGCTTTCTTT.

The chain combines TRBV30 with TRBJ1-2; 7 bases map to TRBD1. Per germline, CDR1 GTSNPN and CDR2 SVGIG (reference sequence). Losses at the gene ends were 2 bases for V and 7 bases for J; bases not matched to a gene: 10. The CDR3 has 14 residues. Written as DNA, the CDR3 is TGTGCCTGGAGTACGAATGACAGGGCGGGTGGCTACACCTTC. Translating gives CAWSTNDRAGGYTF.

The V gene is TRBV10-3, the J gene TRBJ1-4, with TRBD1 as a possible D gene (6 bases). The CDR3 is made up of 15 amino acids. CDR1 and CDR2 (germline): ENHRY, SYGVKD. The ends were cut back, 0 bases at V and 6 bases at J, with 11 bases in the middle. The CDR3 DNA sequence: TGTGCCATCAGTGAGTCGACAGGTGGGCATGAAAAACTGTTTTTT. Residues: CAISESTGGHEKLFF.

A word on this clone: One end of the junction does not line up with germline, which may come from a read error. The chain joins TRBV7-9 to TRBJ2-7; a weak D match, TRBD2 (5 bases). The CDR3 is 15 amino acids. Germline-derived CDR1 and CDR2 are SEHNR and FQNEAQ (reference sequence). The CDR3 nucleotides read TGTGCCAGCAACTTACCGGGAACCTTTACCTACGAGCAGTACTTC. Encoded protein: CASNLPGTFTYEQYF.

This clone was seen a few times. Germline is not matched at one junction end, which may reflect a read error. The rearrangement uses TRBV18 and TRBJ1-2; 7 bases align to TRBD1. The V gene's germline CDR1 is KGHSH and CDR2 LQKENI. CDR3 size: 13 residues. In DNA form, the CDR3 reads TGTGCCAGCTCACCAACGGGACAGCCAAGGATGGGCTTC. It yields the protein CASSPTGQPRMGF.

This chain uses TRBV4-2 with TRBJ2-1; D is perhaps TRBD1 (6 bases). Germline lookup yields CDR1 LGHNA and CDR2 YNFKEQ. This CDR3 contains 19 residues. Between the trimmed V and J ends, which lost 1 base and 6 bases, there was a span of 25 bases. CDR3 amino acids: CASSQVRGSSRGVFNEQFF. The CDR3 bases are TGTGCCAGCAGCCAAGTGAGGGGGTCGTCGAGAGGGGTTTTCAATGAGCAGTTCTTC.

V gene TRBV12-3 or TRBV12-4 combines with J gene TRBJ2-1; TRBD1 aligns across 7 bases. The trim removed 5 bases at V and 15 bases at J, leaving 7 bases unmatched. This CDR3 is 11 amino acids long. CDR3 nucleotides: TGTGCCAGCAGTCCCGGACAGGTCCCGTTCTTC. Protein sequence: CASSPGQVPFF.

The rearrangement uses TRBV19 and TRBJ1-5; D unresolved. This CDR3 has 12 residues. The V gene's germline CDR1 is LNHDA and CDR2 SQIVND (reference sequence). V shed 4 bases and J shed 3 bases, with 4 bases lying between them. DNA of the CDR3: TGTGCCAGTAGTAAACTCAATCAGCCCCAGCATTTT. It translates to CASSKLNQPQHF.